This is a list of T cell receptor beta chains from one sample in a study of T cells in Graves' hyperthyroidism and ophthalmopathy. TCRdb ran MiXCR on the multiplex PCR reads and lists one entry per CDR3 protein. The table lists a few hundred thousand distinct CDR3 sequences, around 16% of them singletons. Source material: blood. These receptors originate from a woman in her thirties or forties with Graves' ophthalmopathy. CDR3s leave out the opening cysteine and the closing phenylalanine or tryptophan. The listing skips clone size in some rows; elsewhere it reads once, few, many or a size class.

clone size,V gene,CDR3 protein
many,TRBV5-1,ASSYSGQGEAF
NA,TRBV20-1,SARDPGGFNEKLF
many,TRBV18,ASSPIEDRGLYGYT
many,TRBV3-1,ASSLKGYKMLETQY
NA,TRBV9,ASSGDSDRSPTNEKLF
few,TRBV7-2,ASSLKGYDQPQH
once,TRBV14,ASSQQSGGGRNEQF
NA,TRBV20-1,SAIHKGTGDNEQF
few,TRBV3-1,ASSLLTGINSPLH
many,TRBV2,ASRSTRAGELF
many,TRBV18,ASSQGTESYNEQF
many,TRBV5-1,ASSSGSSQWTDTQY
many,TRBV12-3/TRBV12-4,ASSLMDAANTEAF
many,TRBV11-2,ASGTGNEKLF
many,TRBV27,ASSSGLAGYNEQF
NA,TRBV19,ASSTVLTGTGELF
many,TRBV5-5,ASSLQQGYTGELF
many,TRBV11-3,ASSSRFAGNEQF
many,TRBV7-9,ASSQGPTDTQY
many,TRBV28,ASSIPNLMAWGYEQY
NA,TRBV15,ATSRDDGMNTEAF
many,TRBV20-1,SARGLAGDQETQY
NA,TRBV5-1,ASSHSSQETQY
many,TRBV2,ASSEASGVGEQF
once,TRBV11-2,ASSTRDARQETQY
NA,TRBV15,ATSLGGNQPQH
few,TRBV7-8,ASSPLPDRADQPQH
many,TRBV24-1,ATPHRKTDTYEQY
few,TRBV5-1,ASSFSGRIDTQY
NA,TRBV19,ASSWAFAYEQY
many,TRBV2,ASILAGVETQY
many,TRBV6-1,ASSSTGGGYEQY
many,TRBV20-1,SARDRTKETQY
NA,TRBV29-1,SVGTALLTDTQY
NA,TRBV28,ASSAGVATNEKLF
many,TRBV7-9,ASSLARGELF
many,TRBV30,AWSVGTFNQPQH
NA,TRBV27,ASSSEGWTEAF
few,TRBV14,ASSQVGGGFSSLDKSSYNEQF
many,TRBV7-8,ASSFEGNGMGTGELF
many,TRBV2,ASSVVNTEAF
many,TRBV2,ASRSPGARVQETQY
NA,TRBV7-9,ASSLGDPRTTGELF
many,TRBV7-3,ASSPGANSYNEQF
NA,TRBV19,ASSPPSWLGDQPQH
few,TRBV5-5,ASSPGGSGELF
NA,TRBV2,ASSVRAGAS